These 13 T cell receptor beta chains were all obtained from the same sample, sequenced in a study of vaccination effects on CD4 cells after COVID-19. Measured with immunoSEQ multiplex PCR; TCRdb has only the in-frame clones, and not every one. This table holds about 72,000 clones, around 81% found once. Viral peptide pool expansion of antigen-specific CD4+ T cells preceded sequencing in the ViraFEST assay. Investigators separated out CD4+ T cells once about eleven days of culture had passed. Participants were vaccinated with two doses of either the BNT162b2 or mRNA-1273 vaccine. Antigen specificity for these receptors is unknown. The sequences come from CD4+ T cells from PBMCs cultured with HCoV-229E spike peptides, collected after COVID-19 vaccination. These receptors all come from a human donor who received a COVID-19 vaccine.

The CDR3 region is CASSQVPAEAFF. The CDR3 bases are TGTGCCAGTAGTCAGGTCCCCGCTGAAGCTTTCTTT. The chain carries TRBV19 and TRBJ1-1; D not certain. CDR1 is LNHDA, CDR2 SQIVND, per germline (reference sequence). The CDR3 consists of 12 residues. Trimming cost V 5 bases and J 6 bases, with 10 bases left between them.

This clone was seen more than once but under ten times. The chain carries TRBV30 and TRBJ1-2; perhaps TRBD1 as D (5 bases). V lost 0 bases and J lost 8, with 13 bases in between. Germline V gene data show CDR1 as GTSNPN and CDR2 as SVGIG (reference sequence). CDR3 size: 13 residues. The CDR3 loop reads CAWSVMGREGYTF. DNA for the CDR3: TGTGCCTGGAGTGTAATGGGGCGGGAGGGCTACACCTTC.

This sequence joins TRBV19 and TRBJ1-5; D gene uncertain. The CDR3 runs 16 residues. Trimming shortened V by 4 bases and J by 2 bases, and 15 bases separated the two germline ends. Per germline, CDR1 LNHDA and CDR2 SQIVND (reference sequence). CDR3 region: CASSRRVLRGNQPQHF. CDR3 coding DNA: TGTGCCAGTAGTAGACGGGTGCTACGGGGCAATCAGCCCCAGCATTTT.

The chain couples TRBV4-1 to TRBJ1-2; the D is unclear. Trimming removed 4 bases from V and 6 bases from J, with 21 bases in between. The germline V gene has CDR1 MGHRA and CDR2 YSYEKL. This CDR3 comprises 16 residues. In DNA form, the CDR3 reads TGCGCCAGCAGCCCCCTCGGCCGACTCTCCCACAATGGCTACACCTTC. This sequence encodes CASSPLGRLSHNGYTF.

V is TRBV27 and J is TRBJ2-5; TRBD1 matches 7 bases. CDR3 size: 15 residues. Germline trimming cut 6 bases from V and 5 bases from J; bases unmatched to any gene: 12. CDR1 MNHEY and CDR2 SMNVEV come from the germline V gene (reference sequence). CDR3 bases: TGTGCCAGCAGGCCCTTGACAGGGCTCGAGGAGACCCAGTACTTC. As protein: CASRPLTGLEETQYF.

V and J are TRBV5-4 and TRBJ2-5; TRBD2 agrees at 11 bases. In germline, CDR1 is SGHNT, CDR2 YYREEE (reference sequence). The CDR3 covers 16 residues. V trimming: 4 bases; J trimming: 3 bases; junction bases outside the gene matches: 8. The CDR3 DNA sequence: TGTGCCAGCAGCCCCATCTTACTAGCGGGGGAAGAGACCCAGTACTTC. Translated: CASSPILLAGEETQYF.

V and J are TRBV12-3 or TRBV12-4 and TRBJ1-2; D remains ambiguous. The V end lost 6 bases, the J end lost 8 bases, and 16 bases lay between the germline ends. The CDR3 sequence is 13 residues long. The CDR3 loop is CASSLKNSGGYTF. The CDR3 DNA reads as TGTGCCAGCAGCCTAAAAAACAGTGGCGGCTACACCTTC.

The chain links TRBV19 to TRBJ1-5; D is unresolved. Germline V gene lookup returns CDR1 LNHDA and CDR2 SQIVND (reference sequence). CDR3 length: 16 amino acids. Between the trimmed V and J ends, which lost 3 bases and 0 bases, there was a span of 12 bases. In DNA, the CDR3 is TGTGCCAGTAGTATCGGAAGAAGTAATAGCAATCAGCCCCAGCATTTT. As protein: CASSIGRSNSNQPQHF.

The V gene is TRBV5-1, the J gene TRBJ2-5, with D possibly being TRBD2 (6 bases). The CDR3 is 14 amino acids. V was trimmed by 3 bases and J by 4 bases, leaving 13 bases between them. Germline lookup yields CDR1 SGHRS and CDR2 YFSETQ. Here the CDR3 reads CASSWAGRGETQYF. The CDR3 DNA is TGCGCCAGCAGCTGGGCTGGGCGGGGAGAGACCCAGTACTTC.

This clone appeared a few times. J is TRBJ1-6 and V is TRBV5-5, with a weak D call TRBD1 (6 bases). The CDR3 spans 14 residues. Germline-derived CDR1 and CDR2 are SGHKS and YYEKEE (reference sequence). Trimming shortened V by 3 bases and J by 8 bases, and 12 bases separated the two germline ends. The CDR3 is CASSSGQPYSPLHF. The CDR3 DNA sequence: TGTGCCAGCAGCTCTGGACAGCCATATTCACCCCTCCACTTT. Full variable domain (remainder filled in from reference TRBV5-5 and TRBJ1-6): DAGVTQSPTHLIKTRGQQVTLRCSPISGHKSVSWYQQVLGQGPQFIFQYYEKEERGRGNFPDRFSARQFPNYSSELNVNALLLGDSALYLCASSSGQPYSPLHFGNGTRLTVT.

The gene calls are TRBV5-4 and TRBJ1-2, with D possibly TRBD1 on 5 matching bases. There are 16 residues in the CDR3. The germline CDR1 and CDR2 sequences are SGHNT and YYREEE (reference sequence). V was shortened by 4 bases and J by 3 bases, with 19 bases between the two germline ends. CDR3 region: CASSRRGAGYDYGYTF. DNA for the CDR3: TGTGCCAGCAGCCGCCGAGGGGCGGGATACGACTATGGCTACACCTTC.

The J gene is TRBJ1-2, the V gene TRBV9; D uncertain. The CDR3 runs 13 residues. Trimming left V 3 bases short and J 3 bases short, with 9 bases between. Germline lookup yields CDR1 SGDLS and CDR2 YYNGEE. The CDR3 coding sequence is TGTGCCAGCAGCGAGGCGGGGTACTATGGCTACACCTTC. Amino acids: CASSEAGYYGYTF.

V usage is TRBV11-2 and J usage is TRBJ2-1; D is ambiguous. The germline V gene encodes CDR1 SGHAT and CDR2 FQNNGV. The V and J ends lost 0 bases and 0 bases respectively, with 9 bases between them. This CDR3 has 16 amino acids. In DNA form, the CDR3 reads TGTGCCAGCAGCTTAGAAGCAGGCCGCTCCTACAATGAGCAGTTCTTC. As protein: CASSLEAGRSYNEQFF. Filled out from reference TRBV11-2 and TRBJ2-1, the complete variable domain reads EAGVAQSPRYKIIEKRQSVAFWCNPISGHATLYWYQQILGQGPKLLIQFQNNGVVDDSQLPKDRFSAERLKGVDSTLKIQPAKLEDSAVYLCASSLEAGRSYNEQFFGPGTRLTVL.